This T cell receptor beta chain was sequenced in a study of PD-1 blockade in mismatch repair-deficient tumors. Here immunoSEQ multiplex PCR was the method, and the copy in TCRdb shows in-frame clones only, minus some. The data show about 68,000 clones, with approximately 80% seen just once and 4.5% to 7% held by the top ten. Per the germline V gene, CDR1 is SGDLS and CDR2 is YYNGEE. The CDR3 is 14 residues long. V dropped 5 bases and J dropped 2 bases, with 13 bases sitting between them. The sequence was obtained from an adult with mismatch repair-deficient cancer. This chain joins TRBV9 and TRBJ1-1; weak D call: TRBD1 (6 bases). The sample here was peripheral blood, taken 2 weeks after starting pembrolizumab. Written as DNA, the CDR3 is TGTGCCAGCAGAGCACAGGGATTTAACACTGAAGCTTTCTTT. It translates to CASRAQGFNTEAFF. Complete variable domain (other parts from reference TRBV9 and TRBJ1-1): DSGVTQTPKHLITATGQRVTLRCSPRSGDLSVYWYQQSLDQGLQFLIQYYNGEERAKGNILERFSAQQFPDLHSELNLSSLELGDSALYFCASRAQGFNTEAFFGQGTRLTVV.